This T cell receptor (beta chain) was obtained from a study of T cells in Graves' hyperthyroidism and ophthalmopathy. Whole-study findings and limits: Researchers found most expanded thyroid clonotypes above 0.001 in blood as well.

TCR beta CDR3 sequences were amplified from RNA transcripts. First-round RT-PCR of the TCR CDR3 relied on the HTBI primer set. TCRdb re-called the multiplex PCR reads with MiXCR, one entry per CDR3 protein. This table holds some 250,000 distinct CDR3 sequences, more than 14% found once. Those with hyperthyroidism were 18 to 65 years old, newly diagnosed, and ill for under 2 months. Each diagnosis was grounded in clinical symptoms, serum thyroxine and TRAb, thyroid ultrasound, and orbital computed tomography. This clonotype has at least ten counts. Its specificity is unknown. This CDR3 has 12 residues. Trimming removed 11 bases from V and 1 base from J, with 8 bases in between. From germline, CDR1 is SNHLY and CDR2 FYNNEI.

This clonotype was sampled from a woman aged 40 to 49 with Graves' hyperthyroidism that later progressed to Graves' ophthalmopathy. Sequences were obtained from blood. The J gene is TRBJ1-4, the V gene TRBV2, with D unresolved. Here the CDR3 DNA reads TGTGCCCAGCTCGTAACTAATGAAAAACTGTTTTTT. Protein product: CAQLVTNEKLFF.